The rows below give T cell receptor beta chains drawn from one sample of a study of blood T cells in healthy people across ages. TCRdb used MiXCR to reprocess the 5' RACE reads, holding one entry per CDR3 protein. The data hold around 790,000 distinct CDR3 sequences, with under 55% observed a single time. The sequenced sample was blood. The receptors shown here come from a man between 60 and 75 years old in good health. Both conserved end residues are part of each CDR3. Fields, in order: J gene, D gene, clone size, V gene, CDR3 DNA, CDR3 protein. D genes are given only for firm matches. A row's size may be missing; if present it is once, few, many or a size class.

J gene: TRBJ2-7; D gene: TRBD2; clone size: -; V gene: TRBV7-2; CDR3 DNA: TGTGCCAGCAGCTTGCGGGGGATGGAGAACGAGCAGTACTTC; CDR3 protein: CASSLRGMENEQYF
J gene: TRBJ2-1; D gene: -; clone size: -; V gene: TRBV6-2/TRBV6-3; CDR3 DNA: TGTGCCAGCACCTTACCAGGGGTGGTGGGGCAGTTCTTC; CDR3 protein: CASTLPGVVGQFF
J gene: TRBJ2-5; D gene: TRBD2; clone size: many; V gene: TRBV7-2; CDR3 DNA: TGTGCCAGCAGCTCGGTAGCGGGGTTAATTGAAGAGACCCAGTACTTC; CDR3 protein: CASSSVAGLIEETQYF
J gene: TRBJ2-1; D gene: -; clone size: -; V gene: TRBV9; CDR3 DNA: TGTGCCAGCAGCGTCGCCGACACCCAGCAGTTCTTC; CDR3 protein: CASSVADTQQFF
J gene: TRBJ2-7; D gene: -; clone size: -; V gene: TRBV7-9; CDR3 DNA: TGTGCCAGCAGCTTACAAGAGTTATGGGAGCAGTACTTC; CDR3 protein: CASSLQELWEQYF
J gene: TRBJ2-5; D gene: -; clone size: -; V gene: TRBV7-8; CDR3 DNA: TGTGCCAGCACCCTAGGTGGGCTCCAAGAGACCCAGTACTTC; CDR3 protein: CASTLGGLQETQYF
J gene: TRBJ2-7; D gene: -; clone size: many; V gene: TRBV6-1; CDR3 DNA: TGTGCCAGCAGCAGACAATCCTACGAGCAGTACTTC; CDR3 protein: CASSRQSYEQYF
J gene: TRBJ2-7; D gene: -; clone size: -; V gene: TRBV27; CDR3 DNA: TGTGCCAGCAGTCCCATCACTGAAGCCAAAAACACTCAGTACTTC; CDR3 protein: CASSPITEAKNTQYF
J gene: TRBJ2-3; D gene: TRBD2; clone size: few; V gene: TRBV9; CDR3 DNA: TGTGCCAGCAGCGACCCCCTAGCGGGGGGCACAGATACGCAGTATTTT; CDR3 protein: CASSDPLAGGTDTQYF
J gene: TRBJ1-2; D gene: -; clone size: -; V gene: TRBV12-3/TRBV12-4; CDR3 DNA: TGTGCCGGCAGCTGGAGTAACTATGGCTACACCTTC; CDR3 protein: CAGSWSNYGYTF
J gene: TRBJ2-2; D gene: -; clone size: few; V gene: TRBV4-1; CDR3 DNA: TGCGCCAGCAGCCCACTCTCGGGAACCGGGGAGCTGTTTTTT; CDR3 protein: CASSPLSGTGELFF
J gene: TRBJ2-1; D gene: -; clone size: few; V gene: TRBV2; CDR3 DNA: TGTGCCATCTCAGGTGGGGGTTCCTACAATGAGCAGTTCTTC; CDR3 protein: CAISGGGSYNEQFF
J gene: TRBJ1-2; D gene: -; clone size: -; V gene: TRBV20-1; CDR3 DNA: TGCAGTGCTAGAGATATACAGGGAGAAAGGAACACCTTC; CDR3 protein: CSARDIQGERNTF
J gene: TRBJ2-5; D gene: -; clone size: few; V gene: TRBV6-2/TRBV6-3; CDR3 DNA: TGTGCCAGCACCTCTGAGCGAACACTTAAAGAGACCCAGTACTTC; CDR3 protein: CASTSERTLKETQYF
J gene: TRBJ2-3; D gene: -; clone size: many; V gene: TRBV29-1; CDR3 DNA: TGCAGCGTTCGGTGGAACACAGATACGCAGTATTTT; CDR3 protein: CSVRWNTDTQYF
J gene: TRBJ1-1; D gene: -; clone size: few; V gene: TRBV25-1; CDR3 DNA: TGTGCCAGCAGTGAATTATCTAACACTGAAGCTTTCTTT; CDR3 protein: CASSELSNTEAFF
J gene: TRBJ2-2; D gene: TRBD2; clone size: -; V gene: TRBV20-1; CDR3 DNA: TGCAGTGCTAGGACTAGCGGGGGGAGCTTGGTCACCGGGGAGCTGTTTTTT; CDR3 protein: CSARTSGGSLVTGELFF
J gene: TRBJ1-2; D gene: -; clone size: few; V gene: TRBV7-2; CDR3 DNA: TGTGCCAGCAGCTTAAATGGTCTGTATGGCTACACCTTC; CDR3 protein: CASSLNGLYGYTF
J gene: TRBJ2-1; D gene: -; clone size: -; V gene: TRBV27; CDR3 DNA: TGTGCCAGCATCTTCAGTCTAGCGGGACAGGGGAACAATGGGCAGTTCTTC; CDR3 protein: CASIFSLAGQGNNGQFF
J gene: TRBJ2-1; D gene: TRBD2; clone size: -; V gene: TRBV29-1; CDR3 DNA: TGCAGCGTTCAAGGGACTAGCGGGTCCTACAATGAGCAGTTCTTC; CDR3 protein: CSVQGTSGSYNEQFF
J gene: TRBJ2-7; D gene: -; clone size: few; V gene: TRBV10-2; CDR3 DNA: TGCGCCAGCAGTGATTCCGGGGGCCCCCGGGAGCAGTACTTC; CDR3 protein: CASSDSGGPREQYF
J gene: TRBJ2-4; D gene: TRBD1; clone size: few; V gene: TRBV20-1; CDR3 DNA: TGCAGTGCTAGACAAAATGACAGGGGTCAGTACTTC; CDR3 protein: CSARQNDRGQYF
J gene: TRBJ2-5; D gene: -; clone size: -; V gene: TRBV5-6; CDR3 DNA: TGTGCCAGCAGCTTGGAGTGGCTTCTGGAGACCCAGTACTTC; CDR3 protein: CASSLEWLLETQYF
J gene: TRBJ2-3; D gene: -; clone size: -; V gene: TRBV3-1; CDR3 DNA: TGTGCCAGCAGCCAAGGACTAGTCGATACGCAGTATTTT; CDR3 protein: CASSQGLVDTQYF
J gene: TRBJ2-5; D gene: TRBD2; clone size: few; V gene: TRBV11-2; CDR3 DNA: TGTGCCAGCAGCTCGGTAGCGGGGGTTGGGGAGACCCAGTACTTC; CDR3 protein: CASSSVAGVGETQYF
J gene: TRBJ2-1; D gene: TRBD2; clone size: -; V gene: TRBV7-9; CDR3 DNA: TGTGCCAGCAGCCCGACTAGCGCTTACAATGAGCAGTTCTTC; CDR3 protein: CASSPTSAYNEQFF
J gene: TRBJ2-3; D gene: -; clone size: -; V gene: TRBV11-3; CDR3 DNA: TGTGCCAGCAGCTTGGATGGTCGCGGGGCCAGCACAGATACGCAGTATTTT; CDR3 protein: CASSLDGRGASTDTQYF
J gene: TRBJ2-7; D gene: TRBD1; clone size: -; V gene: TRBV30; CDR3 DNA: TGTGCCTGGAGCTTAGGGGGCATGTTTTACGAGCAGTACTTC; CDR3 protein: CAWSLGGMFYEQYF
J gene: TRBJ1-1; D gene: -; clone size: -; V gene: TRBV28; CDR3 DNA: TGTGCCAGCAGTTTGGAGAACCTTGAAGCTTTCTTT; CDR3 protein: CASSLENLEAFF
J gene: TRBJ1-2; D gene: -; clone size: -; V gene: TRBV11-2; CDR3 DNA: TGTGCCAGCAGCTTAGATAGTAGGCAGCGGTTAGGAGGCTACACCTTC; CDR3 protein: CASSLDSRQRLGGYTF
J gene: TRBJ1-5; D gene: TRBD1; clone size: -; V gene: TRBV7-2; CDR3 DNA: TGTGCCAGCAGCTTCGGGACAGGGAGCGGTCAGCCCCAGCATTTT; CDR3 protein: CASSFGTGSGQPQHF
J gene: TRBJ1-1; D gene: -; clone size: -; V gene: TRBV4-2; CDR3 DNA: TGTGCCAGCAGCCAAGATTTGATGAACACTGAAGCTTTCTTT; CDR3 protein: CASSQDLMNTEAFF
J gene: TRBJ1-4; D gene: TRBD1; clone size: -; V gene: TRBV7-9; CDR3 DNA: TGTGCCAGCAGCTTGGCACACAGGGACAGTTTTAATGAAAAACTGTTTTTT; CDR3 protein: CASSLAHRDSFNEKLFF
J gene: TRBJ2-7; D gene: -; clone size: -; V gene: TRBV3-1; CDR3 DNA: TGTGCCAGCAGCCAAGATGGGGAGACCCTGTACTTC; CDR3 protein: CASSQDGETLYF
J gene: TRBJ1-5; D gene: -; clone size: -; V gene: TRBV6-2/TRBV6-3; CDR3 DNA: TGTGCCAGCAGTTTGGCACATAGCAATCAGCCCCAGCATTTT; CDR3 protein: CASSLAHSNQPQHF
J gene: TRBJ2-3; D gene: TRBD2; clone size: few; V gene: TRBV20-1; CDR3 DNA: TGCAGTGCTAGTGATAGCGGGGGCACAGATACGCAGTATTTT; CDR3 protein: CSASDSGGTDTQYF
J gene: TRBJ2-7; D gene: -; clone size: few; V gene: TRBV6-1; CDR3 DNA: TGTGCCAGCTCCTTCTTCTATGGGGGGCGCGGCGACGAGCAGTACTTC; CDR3 protein: CASSFFYGGRGDEQYF